This TCR beta chain was sequenced in a study of cytomegalovirus exposure and HLA in healthy donors. Turning to the study itself: An early data release held about 85 million unique TCRs from HLA-typed donors. Overall study results and limits: Overall, approximately 150 TCR beta chains were annotated as cytomegalovirus-associated. Fewer N-insertions (relative to the approximately 700-donor mean) were reportedly seen in an Asian-associated ancestry cluster in a later analysis. Researchers reported that three CMV-associated chains were confirmed in vitro as CMV antigen-specific.

Researchers ran the PCR with 60 Vbeta and 13 Jbeta primers. Profiling relied on immunoSEQ multiplex PCR, and the TCRdb table lists in-frame clones only, not all of them. The data show approximately 190,000 clones, 75% to 85% seen once. This CDR3 contains 12 residues. Germline V gene sequence: CDR1 MNHEY, CDR2 SMNVEV (reference sequence). The germline V and J ends were trimmed by 4 bases and 4 bases, with 5 bases remaining between them. A remark on this clone: Its specificity is not known.

The V call is TRBV27, the J call TRBJ1-5, with D hard to call. The specimen sequenced was PBMCs. The receptor's source is a woman in her forties or fifties in good health and CMV-seropositive. CDR3 sequence: CASSSGNQPQHF. The CDR3 coding sequence is TGTGCCAGCAGTTCGGGGAATCAGCCCCAGCATTTT.